This paragraph reports one T cell receptor beta chain. The antigen is undetermined. The record originates from a study of T-cell reconstitution after alpha-beta-depleted transplantation in children. Unique molecular identifiers were incorporated during preparation of the TCRbeta library. TCRdb fed the PCR reads into MiXCR, producing one record per CDR3 protein. The table includes about 74,000 distinct CDR3 sequences, around 14% detected once. Findings and caveats of the study: There were reportedly several hundred expanded graft clones from which alpha-beta T cells came about two months after transplant. After transplant, high TCRbeta diversity at day 60 in some patients arose from surviving recipient T cells and thymic progenitors. When one year had passed after transplant, most T-cell counts and diversity came from newly produced T cells.

The clonotype comes from a male patient aged 2 to 9 who had a stem cell transplant for acute lymphoblastic leukemia, so the T cells may come from the graft donor. Material: PBMCs, mostly from graft donor cells, obtained 180 days after TCRalphabeta/CD19-depleted stem cell transplant.

The DNA of the CDR3 is TGTGCCAGCAGCCATGCGACCGGGACAGGGCGTTTGAATGAGCAGTTCTTC. It codes for CASSHATGTGRLNEQFF. The V call is TRBV4-2, the J call TRBJ2-1; 9 positions agree with TRBD1. The CDR3 sequence is 17 residues long. J gave up 7 bases and V 3 bases, and 13 bases lay outside the gene matches. Germline lookup yields CDR1 LGHNA and CDR2 YNFKEQ.